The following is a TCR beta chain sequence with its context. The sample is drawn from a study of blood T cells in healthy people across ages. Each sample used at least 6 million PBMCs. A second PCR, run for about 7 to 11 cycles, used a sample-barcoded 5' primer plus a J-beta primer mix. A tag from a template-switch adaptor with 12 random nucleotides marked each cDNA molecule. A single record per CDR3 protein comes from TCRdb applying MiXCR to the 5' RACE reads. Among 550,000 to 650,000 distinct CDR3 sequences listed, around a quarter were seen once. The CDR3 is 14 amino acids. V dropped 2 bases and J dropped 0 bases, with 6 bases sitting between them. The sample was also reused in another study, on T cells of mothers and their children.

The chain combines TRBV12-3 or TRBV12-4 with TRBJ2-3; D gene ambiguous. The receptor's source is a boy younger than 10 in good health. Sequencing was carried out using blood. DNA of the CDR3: TGTGCCAGCAGTTTATGGCAGAGCACAGATACGCAGTATTTT. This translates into CASSLWQSTDTQYF.